This TCR beta chain stems from a study of cytomegalovirus exposure and HLA in healthy donors (dated by TCRdb to between 2016 and 2019). Background for the entire study: In an earlier analysis of approximately 500 of the donors, approximately 260 Gb of sequence data and 117 million unique TCR beta sequences from about 180 million T cells were reported. An early release covering about 600 HLA-typed donors comprised around 300 gigabases of sequencing data and tens of millions of unique TCR sequences. Of the approximately 400 genotyped donors, approximately 80% were placed in the genetic ancestry cluster associated with self-reported Caucasian donors. The aim of the study was to test whether cataloging public T cell receptors could identify signatures of past pathogen exposure. The T cell repertoires of several hundred subjects were profiled by immunosequencing and related to cytomegalovirus serostatus. Besides the first cohort of 666 subjects, a separate validation cohort made up of roughly 120 different subjects was used. The study combined high-throughput TCR immunosequencing, statistical association of individual TCRs with disease status, and machine learning to predict cytomegalovirus infection status. In a later analysis, previously published TCR beta repertoires from some 640 donors were re-analyzed and high-resolution HLA genotyping was added so that TCR occurrence patterns could be studied. Rather than using new phenotypic data, the later analysis identified candidate immune exposures from TCR beta sequences and from how often those sequences occurred across donors. In an earlier analysis of 550 to 700 of the donors, high-throughput TCR beta sequencing was used to judge whether each TCR beta V gene segment behaved as functional or pseudogenic. Donor age, sex, ethnicity and CMV serostatus were compiled alongside the repertoire data. Genome-wide SNP genotypes for about 65% of the roughly 670 donors were used in a later genetic analysis, which treated that subset as a discovery cohort. Every discovery cohort repertoire had been produced on one sequencing platform. HLA typing included class I and class II loci at four-digit resolution. The number of donors typed differed by locus, with roughly 629-640 for A, B, C, DRB1 and DQB1, roughly 520 for DQA1, nearly 610 for DPA1, and some 470 for DPB1. Roughly 5 DR-DQ haplotypes were handled as single units for association and clustering, since linkage in the cohort was strong. Among 398 genotyped donors of the cohort, an average of approximately 250,000 unique TCR beta nucleotide sequences were sequenced per donor, roughly 18% of them non-productive. The investigation overall reported the following: In a later analysis, the rate of TCR association differed among HLA loci, with DRB1 alleles having the most associated TCRs and HLA-C alleles having the fewest. An earlier analysis of 587 of the donors showed that most TCR beta V segments appeared in productive rearrangements either about 87% or about 30% of the time, which broadly matched IMGT annotations. The only immune exposure information available for the cohort was CMV serostatus. In vitro tests confirmed that three of the cytomegalovirus-associated TCR beta chains recognize cytomegalovirus antigens. The classifier was reported to diagnose cytomegalovirus status with high specificity and sensitivity in both the original cohort and the validation cohort. A later analysis associated 16,951 TCR beta sequences with specific HLA alleles at a false discovery rate of 0.05. A cluster of highly shared sequence variants was judged likely to represent a technical artifact of the sequencing pipeline. Several of the top co-occurrence clusters appeared to be linked to parvovirus B19, influenza, CMV and Epstein-Barr virus, according to a later analysis. Roughly uniform sequencing depth across donors was assumed in presence/absence analyses, although this assumption may not hold. Correlated functional status among segregating V segments might be attributable to linkage disequilibrium, but an unknown experimental factor could not be ruled out. Because HLA typing was missing for some donors at each locus, association tests included only the typed subset. A later analysis found that HLA-associated TCR beta chains were more clonally expanded and had lower generation probabilities than equally common non-associated chains. The study gave a list of about 150 TCR beta chains associated with cytomegalovirus. When HLA alleles, especially DR and DQ, strongly co-occurred, attributing TCR associations to individual alleles was difficult. A further reported finding was that TCR beta sequences accurately predicted the HLA-A and HLA-B alleles for most subjects in the first cohort. Because counts were too low, 15 to 20 rarely observed V segments, including chromosome 9 orphons, were left out of the earlier analysis of a few hundred of the donors. Compared with the 666-donor mean, donors in an Asian-associated ancestry cluster had fewer N-insertions in productive TCRs, according to a later genetic analysis. In this cohort, only TCR beta chains were sequenced, and detectable features were limited by the absence of alpha or paired-chain data. The authors suggested that the approach could potentially be generalized to other disease states and immunological phenotypes. The 87-base-pair reads could not distinguish some IMGT-functional V segments, including TRBV6-2 and TRBV6-3, so those segments were excluded. A later analysis found that most CMV-associated TCR beta chains appeared HLA-restricted, with HLA associations seemingly driven largely by CMV exposure. An association between a missense DCLRE1C variant and V-gene and J-gene trimming of TCR beta chains was found in a later genetic analysis and replicated in an independent cohort. Most TCR sequences were seen in very few donors, while some public TCRs were found in many individuals.

The library was built by means of the immunoSEQ multiplex PCR assay. The multiplex PCR relied on a mix of 60 forward primers for TCR Vbeta segments and 13 reverse primers for TCR Jbeta segments. The CDR3 region of rearranged TCR beta genes was amplified from genomic DNA with a multiplex PCR assay. The Illumina HiSeq System was used to sequence the amplified TCR beta libraries as 87-base-pair reads. From the authors' description of their analysis: A later analysis counted about 80 million unique TCR beta chains across the 640 or so repertoires, and around 9.9 million of these chains were shared by at least two donors. Raw reads were error-corrected and collapsed into unique sequences with a nearest-neighbor algorithm that merged closely related sequences to remove PCR and sequencing errors. V, D and J gene segments were assigned by aligning CDR3 sequences to IMGT reference sequences. For a sequence to be retained, a match of at least six nucleotides to both a V gene segment and a J gene segment was required. Rearrangements were called productive when the CDR3 lacked stop codons and stayed in frame with V and J; all others were non-productive. CDR3 was defined according to IMGT convention as the region running from the second conserved V-encoded cysteine to the conserved J-encoded phenylalanine. In an earlier analysis of just under 600 of the donors, sequences lacking an unambiguous match to a single V gene segment were excluded. In an earlier analysis of 500 to 750 of the donors, V segments were called functional above 56.7% productive rearrangements and were called segregating when the between-donor standard deviation exceeded 5%. To diagnose cytomegalovirus status from the catalog of TCR beta chain sequences, a statistical classification framework was built. In a later analysis, TCR nucleotide sequences were compared against IMGT/GENE-DB human TR gene sequences so that V and J genes could be assigned. In a later analysis, CDR3 sequences and most-parsimonious VDJ recombination scenarios were assigned using the TCRdist pipeline. A later analysis defined each TCR beta chain by its CDR3 amino acid sequence plus V-gene family, and excluded reads lacking a unique V-gene family. In a later analysis, 500 to 650 highly shared, low-generation-probability nucleotide sequences were removed to address suspected cross-contamination and a sequencing artifact. A later analysis calculated a clonal expansion index for each public chain from normalized within-repertoire ranks of inferred template counts. In a later analysis, generation probabilities were computed using a VDJ recombination model fitted to out-of-frame rearrangements, and the results were checked against IGoR. A later analysis scored TCR-TCR, TCR-HLA and TCR-CMV co-occurrence with hypergeometric tests, applying a repertoire-size bias correction to TCR pairs. To estimate false discovery rates, a later analysis permuted the HLA or CMV assignments 20 times. In a later analysis, co-occurring TCRs were grouped using DBSCAN, and TCRdist sequence similarity was added for clustering within HLA-allele-positive subsets. Repertoires with fewer than 30,000 or more than 120,000 public chains were left out of co-occurrence clustering, as were five repertoires with anomalous nucleotide sharing. The immuneACCESS repertoire file appears here via TCRdb, limited to in-frame rearrangements. These files lack a portion of the clones; in checked studies, under half of the deficit traces to unresolved V genes, and the cause of the others is not known. V and J calls and clone size are copied from that table; D and trimming were computed from the DNA. For this sample the table gives 100,000 to 150,000 clones, of which about 79% were detected only once. The ten largest clonotypes hold approximately 3% of the sample.

CDR1 and CDR2, looked up from the germline V gene, are KGHSH and LQKENI. From its cysteine to its phenylalanine, the CDR3 spans 12 amino acids. This entry keeps only the CDR3 DNA: 36 bases, framed from base 1. The junction carries 4 bases between V and J, which are trimmed by 2 bases and 3 bases respectively. As regards this clone: The specificity of this receptor is unknown. Within one base of it there is no much larger clone, and no base qualities were kept. The same CDR3 can be traced to other DNA sequences in this sample.

The cohort comprised under 700 healthy bone marrow donors. All cohort members were sampled while nominally healthy, although unrecorded immune exposures were likely present. The donor was CMV seropositive and belonged to the group of 250 to 300 seropositive cohort members. Each donor provided a peripheral blood sample, and peripheral blood mononuclear cells were used for TCR beta sequencing. The Qiagen DNeasy Blood Extraction Kit was used to extract genomic DNA from the blood cell samples. The material sequenced was PBMCs. The receptor was isolated from a woman aged 18-29 years in good health and CMV-seropositive. The sequence is built from TRBV18 and TRBJ2-5, with the D gene not clear enough to name. The CDR3 protein sequence reads: CASSPTEETQYF. The bases are TGTGCCAGCTCACCAACGGAAGAGACCCAGTACTTC.